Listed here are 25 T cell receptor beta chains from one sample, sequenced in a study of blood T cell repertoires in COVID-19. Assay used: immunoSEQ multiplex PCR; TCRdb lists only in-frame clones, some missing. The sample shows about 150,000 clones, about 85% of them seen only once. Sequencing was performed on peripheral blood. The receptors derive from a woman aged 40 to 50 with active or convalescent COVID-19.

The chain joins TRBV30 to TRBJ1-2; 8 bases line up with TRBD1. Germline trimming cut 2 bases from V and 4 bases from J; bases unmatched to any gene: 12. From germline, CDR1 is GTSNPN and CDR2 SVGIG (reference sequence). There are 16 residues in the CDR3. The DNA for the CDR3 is TGTGCCTGGAGTCTCGGACAGGGAATTTACGGCTATGGCTACACCTTC. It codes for CAWSLGQGIYGYGYTF.

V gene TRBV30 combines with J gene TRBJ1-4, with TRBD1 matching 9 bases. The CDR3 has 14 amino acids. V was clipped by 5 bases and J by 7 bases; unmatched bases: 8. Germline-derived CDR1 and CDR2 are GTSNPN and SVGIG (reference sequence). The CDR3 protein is CAWSQGARSEKLFF. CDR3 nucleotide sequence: TGTGCCTGGTCACAGGGGGCGCGGAGTGAAAAACTGTTTTTT.

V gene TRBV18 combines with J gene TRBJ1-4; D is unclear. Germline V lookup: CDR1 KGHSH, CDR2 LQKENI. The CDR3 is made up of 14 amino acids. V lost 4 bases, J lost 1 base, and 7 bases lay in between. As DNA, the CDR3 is TGTGCCAGCTCACTTAGACAAACTAATGAAAAACTGTTTTTT. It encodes CASSLRQTNEKLFF.

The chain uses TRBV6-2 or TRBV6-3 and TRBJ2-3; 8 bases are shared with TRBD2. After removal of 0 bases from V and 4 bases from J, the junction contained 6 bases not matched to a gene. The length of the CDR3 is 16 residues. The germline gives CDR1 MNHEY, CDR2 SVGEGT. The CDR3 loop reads CASSYSAGDGADTQYF. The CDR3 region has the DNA TGTGCCAGCAGTTACTCAGCGGGAGATGGCGCAGATACGCAGTATTTT.

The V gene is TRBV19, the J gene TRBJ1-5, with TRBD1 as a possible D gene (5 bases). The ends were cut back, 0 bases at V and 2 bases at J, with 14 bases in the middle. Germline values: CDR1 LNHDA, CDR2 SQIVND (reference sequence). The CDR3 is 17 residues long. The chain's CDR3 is CASSIEAGGVGNQPQHF. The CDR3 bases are TGTGCCAGTAGTATAGAAGCGGGGGGTGTGGGCAATCAGCCCCAGCATTTT.

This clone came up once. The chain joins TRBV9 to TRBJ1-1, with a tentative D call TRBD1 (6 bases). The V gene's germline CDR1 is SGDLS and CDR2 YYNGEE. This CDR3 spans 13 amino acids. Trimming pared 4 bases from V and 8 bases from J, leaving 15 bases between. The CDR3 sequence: CASSYWGHSEAFF. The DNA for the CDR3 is TGTGCCAGCAGCTATTGGGGACATTCGGAAGCTTTCTTT.

The CDR3 protein is CASSLTGGDGYTF. For the CDR3, the DNA is TGTGCCAGCAGTTTAACAGGGGGCGATGGCTACACCTTC. The chain recombines TRBV6-2 or TRBV6-3 with TRBJ1-2; 9 positions match TRBD1. Per germline, CDR1 MNHEY and CDR2 SVGEGT. The CDR3 has 13 residues. V gave up 4 bases and J gave up 6 bases; unmatched junction bases: 3.

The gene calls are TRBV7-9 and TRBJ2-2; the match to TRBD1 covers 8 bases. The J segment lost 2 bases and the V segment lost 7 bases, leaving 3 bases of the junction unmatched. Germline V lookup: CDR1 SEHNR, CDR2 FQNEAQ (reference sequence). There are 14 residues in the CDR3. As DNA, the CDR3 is TGTGCCAGCAAGGACAGGGTAAACACCGGGGAGCTGTTTTTT. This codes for CASKDRVNTGELFF.

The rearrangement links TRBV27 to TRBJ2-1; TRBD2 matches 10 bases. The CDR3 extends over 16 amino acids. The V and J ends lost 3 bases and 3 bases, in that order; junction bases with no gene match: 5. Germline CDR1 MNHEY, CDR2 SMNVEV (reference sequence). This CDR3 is CASSFLGTSVYNEQFF. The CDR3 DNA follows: TGTGCCAGCAGTTTCCTTGGGACTAGCGTCTACAATGAGCAGTTCTTC.

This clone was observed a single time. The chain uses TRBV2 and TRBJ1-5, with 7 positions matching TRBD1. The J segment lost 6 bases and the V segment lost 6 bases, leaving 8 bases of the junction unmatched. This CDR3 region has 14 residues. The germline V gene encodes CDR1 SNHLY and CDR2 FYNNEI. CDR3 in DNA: TGTGCCAGCAGAGACCAGAGGGGGCTTCAGCCCCAGCATTTT. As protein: CASRDQRGLQPQHF. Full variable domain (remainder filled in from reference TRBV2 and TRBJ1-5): EPEVTQTPSHQVTQMGQEVILRCVPISNHLYFYWYRQILGQKVEFLVSFYNNEISEKSEIFDDQFSVERPDGSNFTLKIRSTKLEDSAMYFCASRDQRGLQPQHFGDGTRLSIL.

CDR3 sequence (DNA): TGTGCCAGCAGTAAAGGTAGCGGGGGGCGAGACATTCAGTACTTC. As protein: CASSKGSGGRDIQYF. The genes are TRBV28 and TRBJ2-4; 10 bases line up with TRBD2. The V segment lost 5 bases and the J segment 8 bases; nucleotides outside the gene matches: 9. This CDR3 is built from 15 residues. CDR1 and CDR2 from the germline V gene are MDHEN and SYDVKM.

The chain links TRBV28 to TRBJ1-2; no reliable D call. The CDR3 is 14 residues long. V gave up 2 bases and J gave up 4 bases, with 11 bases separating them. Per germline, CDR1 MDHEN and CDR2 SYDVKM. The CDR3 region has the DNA TGTGCCAGCAGTTTAACCGGGATTGGCTATGGCTACACCTTC. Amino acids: CASSLTGIGYGYTF.

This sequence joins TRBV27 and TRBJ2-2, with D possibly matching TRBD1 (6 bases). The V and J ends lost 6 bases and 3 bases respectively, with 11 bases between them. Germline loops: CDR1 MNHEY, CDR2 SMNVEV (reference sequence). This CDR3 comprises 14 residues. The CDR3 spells CASRGRGYTGELFF. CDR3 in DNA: TGTGCCAGCAGGGGCAGGGGCTACACCGGGGAGCTGTTTTTT.

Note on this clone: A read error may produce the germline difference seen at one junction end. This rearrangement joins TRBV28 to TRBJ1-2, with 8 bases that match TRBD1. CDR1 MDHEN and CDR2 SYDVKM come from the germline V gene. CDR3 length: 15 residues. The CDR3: CTSSLYVGTGGGYTF. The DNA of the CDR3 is TGTACCAGCAGTTTATACGTCGGGACAGGCGGTGGCTACACCTTC.

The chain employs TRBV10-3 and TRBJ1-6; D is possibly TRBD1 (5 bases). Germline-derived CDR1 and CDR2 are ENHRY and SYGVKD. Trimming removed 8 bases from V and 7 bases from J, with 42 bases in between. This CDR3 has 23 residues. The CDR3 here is CAIEYILNWGKWGEQPLNSPLHF. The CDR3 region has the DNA TGTGCCATCGAATACATATTGAACTGGGGCAAGTGGGGCGAACAGCCGTTGAATTCACCCCTCCACTTT.

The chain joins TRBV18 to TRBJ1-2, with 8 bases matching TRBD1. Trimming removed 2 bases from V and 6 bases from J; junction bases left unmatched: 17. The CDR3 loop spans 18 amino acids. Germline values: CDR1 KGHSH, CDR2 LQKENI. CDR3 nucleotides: TGTGCCAGCTCACCATGGCCCTATTCTGGGACAGGCGGGGATGGCTACACCTTC. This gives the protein CASSPWPYSGTGGDGYTF.

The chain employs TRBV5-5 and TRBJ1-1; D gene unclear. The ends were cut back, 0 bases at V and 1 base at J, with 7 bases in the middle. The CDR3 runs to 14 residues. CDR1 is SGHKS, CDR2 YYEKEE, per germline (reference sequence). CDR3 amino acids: CASSLGQANTEAFF. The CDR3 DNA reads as TGTGCCAGCAGCTTGGGTCAGGCGAACACTGAAGCTTTCTTT.

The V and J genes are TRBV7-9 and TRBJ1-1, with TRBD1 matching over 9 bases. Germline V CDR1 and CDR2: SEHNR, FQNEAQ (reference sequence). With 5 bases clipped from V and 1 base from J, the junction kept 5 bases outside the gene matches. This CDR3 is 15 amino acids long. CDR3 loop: CASSATGQGNTEAFF. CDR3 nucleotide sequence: TGTGCCAGCAGCGCCACGGGACAGGGGAACACTGAAGCTTTCTTT.

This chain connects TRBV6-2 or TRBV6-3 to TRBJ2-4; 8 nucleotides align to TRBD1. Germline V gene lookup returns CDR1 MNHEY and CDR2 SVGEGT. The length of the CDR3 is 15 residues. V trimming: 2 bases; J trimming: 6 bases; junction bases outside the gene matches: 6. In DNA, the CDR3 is TGTGCCAGCAGTTACGGGCAGGGGGCCCTAAACATTCAGTACTTC. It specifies CASSYGQGALNIQYF.

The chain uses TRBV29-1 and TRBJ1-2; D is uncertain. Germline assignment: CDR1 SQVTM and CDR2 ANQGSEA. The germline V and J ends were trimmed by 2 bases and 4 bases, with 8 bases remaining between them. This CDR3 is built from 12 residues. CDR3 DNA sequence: TGCAGCGTTGAATCGTCAGTCTATGGCTACACCTTC. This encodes CSVESSVYGYTF.

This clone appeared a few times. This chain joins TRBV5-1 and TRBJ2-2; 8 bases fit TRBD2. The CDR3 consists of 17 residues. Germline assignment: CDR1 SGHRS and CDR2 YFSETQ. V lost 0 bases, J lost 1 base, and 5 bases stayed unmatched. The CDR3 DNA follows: TGCGCCAGCAGCTTGGTTAGCGGGGCGAGGAACACCGGGGAGCTGTTTTTT. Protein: CASSLVSGARNTGELFF.

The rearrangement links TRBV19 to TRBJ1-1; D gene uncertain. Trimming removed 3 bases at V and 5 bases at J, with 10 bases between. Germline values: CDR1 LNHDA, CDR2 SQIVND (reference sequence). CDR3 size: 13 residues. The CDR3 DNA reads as TGTGCCAGTAGTATTACTCCGGGGACTGAAGCTTTCTTT. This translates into CASSITPGTEAFF.

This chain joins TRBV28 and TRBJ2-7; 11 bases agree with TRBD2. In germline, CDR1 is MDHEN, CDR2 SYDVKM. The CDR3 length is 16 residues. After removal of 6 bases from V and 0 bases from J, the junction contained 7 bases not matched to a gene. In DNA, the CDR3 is TGTGCCAGCAGACCTTATACTAGCGGGAGCTCCTACGAGCAGTACTTC. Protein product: CASRPYTSGSSYEQYF.

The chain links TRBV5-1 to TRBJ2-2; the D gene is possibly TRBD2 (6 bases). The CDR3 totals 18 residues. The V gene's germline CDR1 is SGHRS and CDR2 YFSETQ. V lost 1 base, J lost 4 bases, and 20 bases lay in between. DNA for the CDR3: TGCGCCAGCAGCTTGTCCCGGAGCGGGTGGATGGGCACCGGGGAGCTGTTTTTT. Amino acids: CASSLSRSGWMGTGELFF.

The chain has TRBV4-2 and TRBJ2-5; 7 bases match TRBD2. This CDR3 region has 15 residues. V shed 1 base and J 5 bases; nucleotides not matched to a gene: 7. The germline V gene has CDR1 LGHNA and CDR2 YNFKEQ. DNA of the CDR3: TGTGCCAGCAGCCAAGCGGCGGGGGTGGGGGAGACCCAGTACTTC. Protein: CASSQAAGVGETQYF.